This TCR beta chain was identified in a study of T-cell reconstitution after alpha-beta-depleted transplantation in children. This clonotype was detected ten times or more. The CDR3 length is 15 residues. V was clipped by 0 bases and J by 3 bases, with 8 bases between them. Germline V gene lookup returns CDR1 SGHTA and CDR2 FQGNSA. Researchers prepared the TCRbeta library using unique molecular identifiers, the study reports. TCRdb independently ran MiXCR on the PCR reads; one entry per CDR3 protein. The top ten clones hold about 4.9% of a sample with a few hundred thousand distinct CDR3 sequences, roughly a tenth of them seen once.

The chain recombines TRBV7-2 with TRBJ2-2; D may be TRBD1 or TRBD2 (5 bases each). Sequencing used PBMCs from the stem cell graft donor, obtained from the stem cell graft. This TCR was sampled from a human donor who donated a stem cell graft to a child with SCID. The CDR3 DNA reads TGTGCCAGCAGCTTAGCGCCGGGGCACACCGGGGAGCTGTTTTTT. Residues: CASSLAPGHTGELFF.